This T cell receptor beta chain was observed in a study of radiotherapy plus CTLA-4 blockade in lung cancer. Study summary: For 15% to 20% of patients, objective responses occurred, and approximately 31% had disease control. Broader study findings: Researchers report tumor-derived TCR clones expanding in blood after radiotherapy plus ipilimumab. Among reported predictors of response, early blood T cell clone dynamics with interferon-beta performed best.

Those patients who had chemo-refractory metastatic non-small-cell lung cancer were given focal radiation along with CTLA-4 blockade through ipilimumab. On this clone: The antigen remains unidentified.

This CDR3 has 14 amino acids. The V and J ends lost 6 bases and 4 bases, in that order; junction bases with no gene match: 5. Germline CDR1 and CDR2: SEHNR and FQNEAQ (reference sequence). Using immunoSEQ multiplex PCR, the repertoire was profiled, and TCRdb retains in-frame clones only, with some absent. The table has 90,000 to 95,000 clones, roughly 85% seen once. V gene TRBV7-9 combines with J gene TRBJ2-2, with 7 bases that match TRBD1. Sequencing was performed on peripheral blood, taken from a patient treated with radiotherapy plus ipilimumab. The clonotype originates from a human donor with non-small cell lung cancer who had stable disease on radiotherapy plus ipilimumab. The CDR3 DNA reads TGTGCCAGCAGGACAGGGTCAGGCACCGGGGAGCTGTTTTTT. Residues: CASRTGSGTGELFF.